These T cell receptor beta chains were read from a single sample in a study of shared clonotypes between healthy human individuals. Sequencing was performed with immunoSEQ multiplex PCR; in TCRdb, only in-frame clones are kept and a portion is missing. The sample lists roughly 2 million clones; 90% to 96% were seen once. Material for sequencing was naive CD4+ T cells sorted from blood. The receptors here all came from a man between 18 and 29 years old in good health. The CDR3 runs from the conserved cysteine through the conserved F or W. The D gene is left open where the match is weak. The listing skips clone size in some rows; elsewhere it reads once, few, many or a size class.

J gene: TRBJ2-5; V gene: TRBV4-1; clone size: once; D gene: TRBD1; CDR3 DNA: TGCGCCAGCAGCCAAGGTCCGGACAGGGCCTGGGAGACCCAGTACTTC; CDR3 protein: CASSQGPDRAWETQYF
J gene: TRBJ2-1; V gene: TRBV7-7; clone size: NA; D gene: TRBD2; CDR3 DNA: TGTGCTAGCCGCAGCGGGAGATGTAACTACAATGAGCAGTTCTTC; CDR3 protein: CASRSGRCNYNEQFF
J gene: TRBJ2-2; V gene: TRBV7-9; clone size: NA; D gene: NA; CDR3 DNA: TGTGCCAGCAGCTTAGTTTGGGAGAACACCGGGGAGCTGTTTTTT; CDR3 protein: CASSLVWENTGELFF
J gene: TRBJ2-2; V gene: TRBV6-1; clone size: NA; D gene: NA; CDR3 DNA: TGTGCCAGCAGTGACTTCCGTGCCGGGGAGCTGTTTTTT; CDR3 protein: CASSDFRAGELFF
J gene: TRBJ2-4; V gene: TRBV4-1; clone size: NA; D gene: NA; CDR3 DNA: TGCGCCAGCAGCCAAGAACCCCCAGGTGGGGTCAAAAACATTCAGTACTTC; CDR3 protein: CASSQEPPGGVKNIQYF
J gene: TRBJ2-5; V gene: TRBV13; clone size: NA; D gene: NA; CDR3 DNA: TGTGCCAGCAGCTTTCAGCTAGCGGAGACCCAGTACTTC; CDR3 protein: CASSFQLAETQYF
J gene: TRBJ2-7; V gene: TRBV5-4; clone size: NA; D gene: NA; CDR3 DNA: TGTGCCAGCACCTCGGAGGACAACGAGCAGTACTTC; CDR3 protein: CASTSEDNEQYF
J gene: TRBJ1-1; V gene: TRBV6-1; clone size: NA; D gene: NA; CDR3 DNA: TGTGCCAGCAGACCCGCGGAGGGAAACACTGAAGCTTTCTTT; CDR3 protein: CASRPAEGNTEAFF
J gene: TRBJ2-2; V gene: TRBV10-1; clone size: NA; D gene: NA; CDR3 DNA: TGCGCCAGCAGTACCCTTAGCGGACAGCTTAACACCGGGGAGCTGTTTTTT; CDR3 protein: CASSTLSGQLNTGELFF
J gene: TRBJ1-5; V gene: TRBV6-6; clone size: NA; D gene: NA; CDR3 DNA: TGTGCCAGCAGTTACTCGCCTAATCAGCCCCAGCATTTT; CDR3 protein: CASSYSPNQPQHF
J gene: TRBJ1-6; V gene: TRBV19; clone size: NA; D gene: NA; CDR3 DNA: TGTGCCAGTAGTATAGTCACAGATGGCTCACCCCTCCACTTT; CDR3 protein: CASSIVTDGSPLHF
J gene: TRBJ2-7; V gene: TRBV19; clone size: NA; D gene: TRBD1; CDR3 DNA: TGTGCCAGTAGTATCCAACCCGTCGACAGGGCATCCGAGCAGTACTTC; CDR3 protein: CASSIQPVDRASEQYF
J gene: TRBJ2-1; V gene: TRBV28; clone size: NA; D gene: TRBD1; CDR3 DNA: TGTGCCAGCAGTTTCGAGGGACAGGGGGCGCAGGGGGTCTACAATGAGCAGTTCTTC; CDR3 protein: CASSFEGQGAQGVYNEQFF
J gene: TRBJ1-6; V gene: TRBV6-5; clone size: NA; D gene: NA; CDR3 DNA: TGTGCCAGCAGCTACAGGGCTTCACCCCTCCACTTT; CDR3 protein: CASSYRASPLHF
J gene: TRBJ2-7; V gene: TRBV7-2; clone size: NA; D gene: TRBD2; CDR3 DNA: TGTGCCAGCAGCCCCGGACTAGCGGGAGTCTTCTACGAGCAGTACTTC; CDR3 protein: CASSPGLAGVFYEQYF
J gene: TRBJ2-1; V gene: TRBV14; clone size: NA; D gene: NA; CDR3 DNA: TGTGCCAGCTCATCTGGACTCCACCCCTACAATGAGCAGTTCTTC; CDR3 protein: CASSSGLHPYNEQFF
J gene: TRBJ2-7; V gene: TRBV11-2; clone size: NA; D gene: NA; CDR3 DNA: TGTGCCAGCAGCTTTGTAGGCTACGAGCAGTACTTC; CDR3 protein: CASSFVGYEQYF
J gene: TRBJ2-5; V gene: TRBV29-1; clone size: NA; D gene: TRBD1; CDR3 DNA: TGCAGCGGCGCGACAGGGTCGGAGACCCAGTACTTC; CDR3 protein: CSGATGSETQYF
J gene: TRBJ2-7; V gene: TRBV7-9; clone size: NA; D gene: TRBD2; CDR3 DNA: TGTGCCAGCAGCTTAGCGCGTGAGCGGGAGGGCCGGTTCGTCTACGAGCAGTACTTC; CDR3 protein: CASSLAREREGRFVYEQYF
J gene: TRBJ2-3; V gene: TRBV5-1; clone size: NA; D gene: NA; CDR3 DNA: TGCGCCAGCAGCCCGTGGGACATTCCTACAGATACGCAGTATTTT; CDR3 protein: CASSPWDIPTDTQYF
J gene: TRBJ2-2; V gene: TRBV7-2; clone size: NA; D gene: NA; CDR3 DNA: TGTGCCAGCAGCCGAAATGGGGCGGGGAACACCGGGGAGCTGTTTTTT; CDR3 protein: CASSRNGAGNTGELFF
J gene: TRBJ1-6; V gene: TRBV2; clone size: NA; D gene: NA; CDR3 DNA: TGTGCCAGCAGTTCCCAGGTTTACTATAATTCACCCCTCCACTTT; CDR3 protein: CASSSQVYYNSPLHF
J gene: TRBJ1-3; V gene: TRBV11-2; clone size: NA; D gene: NA; CDR3 DNA: TGTGCCAGCAGCTCATGGACAGCCTCTGGAAACACCATATATTTT; CDR3 protein: CASSSWTASGNTIYF
J gene: TRBJ1-4; V gene: TRBV28; clone size: NA; D gene: TRBD1; CDR3 DNA: TGTGCCAGCAGTTCCGGGACAGGGGCCGAGGAACTGTTTTTT; CDR3 protein: CASSSGTGAEELFF
J gene: TRBJ1-2; V gene: TRBV18; clone size: NA; D gene: TRBD1; CDR3 DNA: TGTGCCAGCTCACCGGGACAGGACAGGCTTAACTATGGCTACACCTTC; CDR3 protein: CASSPGQDRLNYGYTF
J gene: TRBJ2-1; V gene: TRBV11-2; clone size: NA; D gene: NA; CDR3 DNA: TGTGCCAGCAGCTTACGCCCCCGTGGAAAGTCCTACAATGAGCAGTTCTTC; CDR3 protein: CASSLRPRGKSYNEQFF
J gene: TRBJ1-1; V gene: TRBV30; clone size: NA; D gene: NA; CDR3 DNA: TGTGCCTGGATTCGACAGAGAACTGAAGCTTTCTTT; CDR3 protein: CAWIRQRTEAFF
J gene: TRBJ2-2; V gene: TRBV9; clone size: NA; D gene: TRBD2; CDR3 DNA: TGTGCCAGCAGCGTCCTAGCGGGATCGGCCACCGGGGAGCTGTTTTTT; CDR3 protein: CASSVLAGSATGELFF
J gene: TRBJ2-3; V gene: TRBV5-6; clone size: NA; D gene: NA; CDR3 DNA: TGTGCCAGCAGCGTGAGGGTCGGAGGGTCCACAGATACGCAGTATTTT; CDR3 protein: CASSVRVGGSTDTQYF
J gene: TRBJ1-1; V gene: TRBV5-1; clone size: NA; D gene: NA; CDR3 DNA: TGCGCCAGCAGCTTGGAAGCCTACACTGAAGCTTTCTTT; CDR3 protein: CASSLEAYTEAFF
J gene: TRBJ2-5; V gene: TRBV10-3; clone size: NA; D gene: TRBD2; CDR3 DNA: TGTGCCACCAGCCAGCGGGGCCAAGAGACCCAGTACTTC; CDR3 protein: CATSQRGQETQYF
J gene: TRBJ1-6; V gene: TRBV30; clone size: NA; D gene: NA; CDR3 DNA: TGTGCCTGGAGTGTCAACTATAATTCACCCCTCCACTTT; CDR3 protein: CAWSVNYNSPLHF
J gene: TRBJ2-2; V gene: TRBV11-2; clone size: NA; D gene: NA; CDR3 DNA: TGTGCCAGCAGCCTCTGGGGAACAGCGAACACCGGGGAGCTGTTTTTT; CDR3 protein: CASSLWGTANTGELFF
J gene: TRBJ2-2; V gene: TRBV5-4; clone size: NA; D gene: TRBD2; CDR3 DNA: TGTGCCACCGGAGCGGGGGTCCTCAACACCGGGGAGCTGTTTTTT; CDR3 protein: CATGAGVLNTGELFF
J gene: TRBJ1-2; V gene: TRBV4-1; clone size: once; D gene: NA; CDR3 DNA: TGCGCCAGCAGCCTGCGCGCGGCAGGGGCCTTCTATGGCTACACCTTC; CDR3 protein: CASSLRAAGAFYGYTF
J gene: TRBJ1-1; V gene: TRBV10-3; clone size: NA; D gene: NA; CDR3 DNA: TGTGCCATCAGTGAATCGGGGGGGTCGAACACTGAAGCTTTCTTT; CDR3 protein: CAISESGGSNTEAFF
J gene: TRBJ2-7; V gene: TRBV7-6; clone size: NA; D gene: TRBD1; CDR3 DNA: TGTGCCAGCAGCTTAAATCCCGGGACAGGGGGCGCCGAGCAGTACTTC; CDR3 protein: CASSLNPGTGGAEQYF
J gene: TRBJ2-3; V gene: TRBV6-5; clone size: NA; D gene: NA; CDR3 DNA: TGTGCCAGCACTAAACCAGGCACAGATACGCAGTATTTT; CDR3 protein: CASTKPGTDTQYF
J gene: TRBJ2-7; V gene: TRBV18; clone size: NA; D gene: TRBD2; CDR3 DNA: TGTGCCAGCTCACCTCCGGGACTAGCATCTGAGCAGTACTTC; CDR3 protein: CASSPPGLASEQYF
J gene: TRBJ2-7; V gene: TRBV5-1; clone size: NA; D gene: NA; CDR3 DNA: TGCGCCAGCAGCTTGCAGTGGGGTGACGAGCAGTACTTC; CDR3 protein: CASSLQWGDEQYF
J gene: TRBJ1-6; V gene: TRBV27; clone size: NA; D gene: NA; CDR3 DNA: TGTGCCAGCAGGGGGCTTAGGGTTTCACCCCTCCACTTT; CDR3 protein: CASRGLRVSPLHF
J gene: TRBJ2-2; V gene: TRBV6-5; clone size: NA; D gene: NA; CDR3 DNA: TGTGCCAGCAGTGTGGCGCCCAACACCGGGGAGCTGTTTTTT; CDR3 protein: CASSVAPNTGELFF
J gene: TRBJ1-5; V gene: TRBV28; clone size: NA; D gene: TRBD1; CDR3 DNA: TGTGCCAGTACGCCCGGGACAGGGGGTTCTCAGCCCCAGCATTTT; CDR3 protein: CASTPGTGGSQPQHF
J gene: TRBJ2-4; V gene: TRBV6-6; clone size: NA; D gene: TRBD1; CDR3 DNA: TGTGCCAGCAGTTCGACAGGGATCAAAAACATTCAGTACTTC; CDR3 protein: CASSSTGIKNIQYF
J gene: TRBJ2-7; V gene: TRBV30; clone size: NA; D gene: TRBD1; CDR3 DNA: TGTGCCTGGAGGTCCGGGACAGGGGGCTTTGGGTCCTACGAGCAGTACTTC; CDR3 protein: CAWRSGTGGFGSYEQYF
J gene: TRBJ2-3; V gene: TRBV6-6; clone size: NA; D gene: NA; CDR3 DNA: TGTGCCAGCAGTTACCGGGTTGATACGCAGTATTTT; CDR3 protein: CASSYRVDTQYF